This entry lists 2 T cell receptor beta chains sequenced from one sample in a study of T cell changes during pregnancy in multiple sclerosis. Libraries were prepared by immunoSEQ multiplex PCR; TCRdb keeps only in-frame clonotypes and omits some of them. Found here are about 40,000 clones, over 80% of them singletons; the top ten hold more than 4.5%. Sequences were derived from peripheral blood, sampled in the first trimester of pregnancy. The receptors derive from a female donor in good health, enrolled as a control in a pregnancy study.

CDR3 amino acids: CASSLAGGSGNTIYF. CDR3 nucleotide sequence: TGCGCCAGCAGCTTGGCAGGTGGCTCTGGAAACACCATATATTTT. The J gene is TRBJ1-3, the V gene TRBV5-1; no clear D. The CDR3 sequence is 15 residues long. The V end lost 0 bases, the J end lost 0 bases, and 7 bases lay between the germline ends. Germline V lookup: CDR1 SGHRS, CDR2 YFSETQ.

This clone was seen more than once but under ten times. The rearrangement links TRBV6-4 to TRBJ1-1; 7 bases map to TRBD1. V gave up 5 bases and J gave up 1 base; unmatched junction bases: 4. The CDR3 runs to 14 residues. Per germline, CDR1 MRHNA and CDR2 SNTAGT. The CDR3 reads CASSNGQENTEAFF. The CDR3 region has the DNA TGTGCCAGCAGTAACGGACAGGAGAACACTGAAGCTTTCTTT.